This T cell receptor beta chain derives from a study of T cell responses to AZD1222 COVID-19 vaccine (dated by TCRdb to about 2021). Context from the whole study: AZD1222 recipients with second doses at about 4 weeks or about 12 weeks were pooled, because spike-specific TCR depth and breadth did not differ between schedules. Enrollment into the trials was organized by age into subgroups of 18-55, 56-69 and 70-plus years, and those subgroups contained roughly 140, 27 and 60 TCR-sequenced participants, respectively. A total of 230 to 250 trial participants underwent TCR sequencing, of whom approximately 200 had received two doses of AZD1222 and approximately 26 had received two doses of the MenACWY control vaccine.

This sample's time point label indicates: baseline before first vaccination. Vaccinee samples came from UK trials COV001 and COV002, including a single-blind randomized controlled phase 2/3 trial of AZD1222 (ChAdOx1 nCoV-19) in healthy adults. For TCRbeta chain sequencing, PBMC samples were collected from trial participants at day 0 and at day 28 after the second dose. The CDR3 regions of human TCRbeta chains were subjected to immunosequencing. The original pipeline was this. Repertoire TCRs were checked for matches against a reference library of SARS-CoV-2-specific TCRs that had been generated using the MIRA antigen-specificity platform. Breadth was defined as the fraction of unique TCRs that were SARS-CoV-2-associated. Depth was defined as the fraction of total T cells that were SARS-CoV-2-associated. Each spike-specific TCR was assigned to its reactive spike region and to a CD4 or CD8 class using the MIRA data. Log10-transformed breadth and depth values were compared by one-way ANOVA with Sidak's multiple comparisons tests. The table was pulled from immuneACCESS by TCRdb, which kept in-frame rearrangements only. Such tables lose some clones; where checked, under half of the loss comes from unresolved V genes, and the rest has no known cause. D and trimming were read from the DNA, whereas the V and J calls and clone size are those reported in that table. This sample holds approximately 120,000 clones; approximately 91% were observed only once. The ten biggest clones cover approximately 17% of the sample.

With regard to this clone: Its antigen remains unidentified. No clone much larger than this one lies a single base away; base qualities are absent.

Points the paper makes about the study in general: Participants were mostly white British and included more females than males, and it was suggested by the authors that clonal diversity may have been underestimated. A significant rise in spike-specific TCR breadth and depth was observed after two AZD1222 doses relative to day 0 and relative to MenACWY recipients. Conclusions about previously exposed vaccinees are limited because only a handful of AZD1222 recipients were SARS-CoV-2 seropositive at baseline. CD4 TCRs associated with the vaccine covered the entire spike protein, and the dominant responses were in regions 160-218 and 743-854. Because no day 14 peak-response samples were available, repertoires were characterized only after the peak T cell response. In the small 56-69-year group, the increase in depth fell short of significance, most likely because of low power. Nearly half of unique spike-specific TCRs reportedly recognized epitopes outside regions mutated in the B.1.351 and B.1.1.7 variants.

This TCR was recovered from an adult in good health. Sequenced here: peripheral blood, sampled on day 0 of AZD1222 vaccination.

The encoded CDR3 is CASSYRLAKNTGELFF. DNA sequence: TGTGCCAGCAGCTACCGACTAGCGAAGAACACCGGGGAGCTGTTTTTT. The chain uses TRBV4-2 and TRBJ2-2, with 8 middle bases fitting TRBD2. Trimming accounts for 5 bases at V and 1 base at J, while the number of junction bases matched to no gene is 6. The germline V gene specifies LGHNA as CDR1 and YNFKEQ as CDR2. Reading from cysteine to phenylalanine, the CDR3 counts 16 amino acids. The CDR3 DNA has 48 bases and is translated from base 1.